The rows below give T cell receptor beta chains drawn from one sample of a study of cytomegalovirus exposure and HLA in healthy donors. This table comes from immunoSEQ multiplex PCR, and its TCRdb copy is limited to in-frame clones, with some not included. The sample yields around 140,000 clones, about two thirds seen once. Sequences were obtained from PBMCs. The receptors come from a woman in her 40s in good health and CMV-seronegative. Both conserved end residues are part of each CDR3. Each record gives: J gene, D gene, CDR3 length, V gene, clone size, CDR3 protein, CDR3 DNA. The D gene is left open where the match is weak. Only some rows state a clone size, as once, few, many or a class for expanded clones.

>TRBJ2-2|TRBD1|16|TRBV27|.
CASSSLDRVGTGELFF
TGTGCCAGCAGTTCCTTGGACAGGGTGGGCACCGGGGAGCTGTTTTTT
>TRBJ1-1|.|15|TRBV18|.
CASSPPTDFPTEAFF
TGTGCCAGCTCACCACCGACAGACTTCCCCACTGAAGCTTTCTTT
>TRBJ2-5|TRBD2|17|TRBV19|.
CASSIYWSGGATETQYF
TGTGCCAGTAGTATATACTGGAGCGGGGGCGCAACAGAGACCCAGTACTTC
>TRBJ2-1|TRBD1|14|TRBV9|.
CASSRDRAANEQFF
TGTGCCAGCAGCCGGGACAGGGCCGCAAATGAGCAGTTCTTC
>TRBJ2-1|TRBD2|16|TRBV6-5|.
CASSYGPSGGPWEQFF
TGTGCCAGCAGTTACGGGCCTAGCGGGGGGCCATGGGAGCAGTTCTTC
>TRBJ1-5|.|16|TRBV11-2|.
CASSLSSLAVDQPQHF
TGTGCCAGCAGCTTAAGTTCTTTGGCAGTCGATCAGCCCCAGCATTTT
>TRBJ2-1|TRBD2|16|TRBV5-4|.
CASSLGGMRGGNEQFF
TGTGCCAGCAGCTTGGGGGGAATGCGGGGGGGTAATGAGCAGTTCTTC
>TRBJ2-1|TRBD2|18|TRBV4-3|.
CASSQGTSGGPGGNEQFF
TGCGCCAGCAGCCAGGGGACTAGCGGGGGGCCGGGGGGCAATGAGCAGTTCTTC
>TRBJ1-5|.|13|TRBV18|.
CASSPSTDQPQHF
TGTGCCAGCTCTCCTAGTACCGATCAGCCCCAGCATTTT
>TRBJ1-4|.|15|TRBV4-1|few
CASSQEPTGGEKLFF
TGCGCCAGCAGCCAAGAGCCCACTGGAGGTGAAAAACTGTTTTTT
>TRBJ1-2|.|14|TRBV4-1|once
CASSQDRGANGYTF
TGCGCCAGCAGCCAAGACAGGGGAGCAAATGGCTACACCTTC
>TRBJ2-3|.|14|TRBV4-1|few
CASSQEEARDTQYF
TGCGCCAGCAGCCAAGAGGAGGCTAGGGATACGCAGTATTTT
>TRBJ1-6|TRBD1|16|TRBV7-9|once
CASSWGTGALNSPLHF
TGTGCCAGCAGCTGGGGGACAGGGGCCCTTAATTCACCCCTCCACTTT
>TRBJ2-2|TRBD1|11|TRBV18|.
CASSPGQGWYF
TGTGCCAGCTCACCCGGACAGGGGTGGTATTTT
>TRBJ1-5|.|14|TRBV7-2|.
CASSLRGGNQPQHF
TGTGCCAGCAGCTTAAGGGGAGGAAATCAGCCCCAGCATTTT
>TRBJ2-7|.|11|TRBV6-4|.
CASSERYEQYF
TGTGCCAGCAGTGAGCGGTACGAGCAGTACTTC
>TRBJ1-2|TRBD1|14|TRBV9|.
CASDSRTGRAGYTF
TGTGCCAGCGATTCCAGGACAGGGCGGGCTGGCTACACCTTC
>TRBJ1-1|.|15|TRBV4-2|.
CASSQPGGALREAFF
TGTGCCAGCAGCCAACCGGGGGGTGCCTTACGGGAAGCTTTCTTT
>TRBJ2-5|.|13|TRBV19|.
CASSTASRETQYF
TGTGCCAGTAGTACGGCTAGCAGAGAGACCCAGTACTTC
>TRBJ2-3|TRBD2|15|TRBV5-3|.
CASPGGAGSTDTQYF
TGTGCCAGCCCGGGAGGGGCGGGGAGCACAGATACGCAGTATTTT
>TRBJ1-1|TRBD1|14|TRBV7-3|.
CASSSQGASTEAFF
TGTGCCAGCAGCTCACAGGGGGCAAGCACTGAAGCTTTCTTT
>TRBJ1-4|TRBD1|13|TRBV2|few
CASVRQGGEKLFF
TGTGCCAGCGTACGACAGGGCGGTGAAAAACTGTTTTTT
>TRBJ2-7|.|14|TRBV2|.
CASSEAIASYEQYF
TGTGCCAGCAGTGAAGCCATAGCCTCCTACGAGCAGTACTTC
>TRBJ1-1|.|13|TRBV9|.
CASSVVWNTEAFF
TGTGCCAGCAGCGTAGTATGGAACACTGAAGCTTTCTTT
>TRBJ2-7|.|12|TRBV5-1|.
CASSLDGYEQYF
TGCGCCAGCAGCTTGGACGGCTACGAGCAGTACTTC
>TRBJ2-7|TRBD1|14|TRBV29-1|.
CSVSRTGLSYEQYF
TGCAGCGTTTCCAGGACAGGGCTGTCCTACGAGCAGTACTTC
>TRBJ2-1|TRBD2|15|TRBV7-9|few
CASSPSGGLNNEQFF
TGTGCCAGCAGCCCTAGCGGGGGCCTTAACAATGAGCAGTTCTTC